Listed below are T cell receptor beta chains from one sample, sequenced in a study of CD8 T cells in Susac syndrome. MiXCR, applied by TCRdb to the immunoSEQ multiplex PCR reads, yields one record per CDR3 protein. The sample lists around 150,000 distinct CDR3 sequences, more than 85% occurring once. The sequencing sample was made of CD8+ T cells from PBMCs. The origin of the receptors is a human donor with Susac syndrome. The CDR3 runs from the conserved cysteine through the conserved F or W. Each record gives: V gene, J gene, D gene, clone size, CDR3 protein, CDR3 DNA. A D gene is named only where the DNA matches it firmly. Part of the rows lack a size; the others show once, few, many or a class for expanded clones.

v_gene: TRBV11-2
j_gene: TRBJ1-1
d_gene: -
abundance: -
CDR3aa: CASSSTYGRNTEAFF
CDR3nt: TGTGCCAGCAGCTCAACCTACGGCAGGAACACTGAAGCTTTCTTT

v_gene: TRBV9
j_gene: TRBJ1-5
d_gene: -
abundance: -
CDR3aa: CASSGSAGGQPQHF
CDR3nt: TGTGCCAGCAGCGGTAGCGCGGGGGGTCAGCCCCAGCATTTT

v_gene: TRBV4-1
j_gene: TRBJ1-1
d_gene: -
abundance: -
CDR3aa: CASSRYTGSNTEAFF
CDR3nt: TGCGCCAGCAGCCGCTACACAGGGTCGAACACTGAAGCTTTCTTT

v_gene: TRBV20-1
j_gene: TRBJ2-7
d_gene: -
abundance: -
CDR3aa: CSAATYGTYEQYF
CDR3nt: TGCAGTGCAGCGACCTATGGGACCTACGAGCAGTACTTC

v_gene: TRBV15
j_gene: TRBJ1-2
d_gene: TRBD1
abundance: -
CDR3aa: CATSSDLGQGNGYTF
CDR3nt: TGTGCCACCAGCAGTGATTTGGGACAGGGAAATGGCTACACCTTC

v_gene: TRBV5-6
j_gene: TRBJ1-5
d_gene: -
abundance: -
CDR3aa: CASSLARQPYNQPQHF
CDR3nt: TGTGCCAGCAGCTTGGCCAGGCAGCCATACAATCAGCCCCAGCATTTT

v_gene: TRBV18
j_gene: TRBJ1-1
d_gene: TRBD1
abundance: -
CDR3aa: CASSLGQGRTTEAFF
CDR3nt: TGTGCCAGCTCACTCGGACAGGGCAGGACCACTGAAGCTTTCTTT

v_gene: TRBV7-9
j_gene: TRBJ1-2
d_gene: -
abundance: -
CDR3aa: CASSLVWIYGYTF
CDR3nt: TGTGCCAGCAGCTTAGTTTGGATCTATGGCTACACCTTC

v_gene: TRBV15
j_gene: TRBJ1-5
d_gene: -
abundance: -
CDR3aa: CATGGVDQPQHF
CDR3nt: TGTGCCACAGGGGGGGTCGATCAGCCCCAGCATTTT

v_gene: TRBV4-1
j_gene: TRBJ2-3
d_gene: TRBD2
abundance: -
CDR3aa: CASFGGSTDTQYF
CDR3nt: TGCGCCAGCTTCGGGGGGAGCACAGATACGCAGTATTTT

v_gene: TRBV3-1
j_gene: TRBJ2-3
d_gene: TRBD2
abundance: -
CDR3aa: CASSQPLGGTSDTDTQYF
CDR3nt: TGTGCCAGCAGCCAGCCTCTGGGAGGGACTAGCGACACAGATACGCAGTATTTT

v_gene: TRBV7-9
j_gene: TRBJ2-1
d_gene: -
abundance: -
CDR3aa: CASTQTGPPSYNEQFF
CDR3nt: TGTGCCAGCACCCAGACGGGGCCCCCCTCCTACAATGAGCAGTTCTTC

v_gene: TRBV7-9
j_gene: TRBJ2-1
d_gene: TRBD2
abundance: -
CDR3aa: CASSLGGGPEQFF
CDR3nt: TGTGCCAGCAGCTTAGGGGGGGGACCTGAGCAGTTCTTC

v_gene: TRBV2
j_gene: TRBJ1-2
d_gene: TRBD1
abundance: -
CDR3aa: CASSEAVGQHYGYTF
CDR3nt: TGTGCCAGCAGTGAAGCGGTGGGACAGCACTATGGCTACACCTTC

v_gene: TRBV7-9
j_gene: TRBJ2-7
d_gene: -
abundance: -
CDR3aa: CASSHKGTSSYEQYF
CDR3nt: TGTGCCAGCAGCCATAAGGGCACTTCCTCCTACGAGCAGTACTTC

v_gene: TRBV4-2
j_gene: TRBJ2-1
d_gene: TRBD2
abundance: once
CDR3aa: CASSQEERENYNEQFF
CDR3nt: TGTGCCAGCAGCCAAGAGGAGCGGGAGAACTACAATGAGCAGTTCTTC

v_gene: TRBV12-3/TRBV12-4
j_gene: TRBJ1-2
d_gene: -
abundance: -
CDR3aa: CASSLSLGQNYGYTF
CDR3nt: TGTGCCAGCAGTTTATCTCTAGGGCAAAACTATGGCTACACCTTC

v_gene: TRBV7-9
j_gene: TRBJ1-1
d_gene: -
abundance: -
CDR3aa: CASSPDGSNTEAFF
CDR3nt: TGTGCCAGCAGCCCGGACGGATCGAACACTGAAGCTTTCTTT

v_gene: TRBV10-2
j_gene: TRBJ2-1
d_gene: -
abundance: -
CDR3aa: CASIRRENEQFF
CDR3nt: TGCGCCAGCATTAGGAGGGAAAATGAGCAGTTCTTC

v_gene: TRBV7-8
j_gene: TRBJ1-5
d_gene: TRBD1
abundance: -
CDR3aa: CASSRGQGNQPQHF
CDR3nt: TGTGCCAGCAGCCGAGGACAGGGAAATCAGCCCCAGCATTTT

v_gene: TRBV7-8
j_gene: TRBJ2-3
d_gene: -
abundance: -
CDR3aa: CASSTTDRDTQYF
CDR3nt: TGTGCCAGCAGCACCACCGACAGAGATACGCAGTATTTT

v_gene: TRBV29-1
j_gene: TRBJ1-1
d_gene: -
abundance: -
CDR3aa: CSVEIVLEAFF
CDR3nt: TGCAGCGTTGAGATCGTCCTTGAAGCTTTCTTT

v_gene: TRBV7-9
j_gene: TRBJ2-2
d_gene: -
abundance: -
CDR3aa: CASSSDQNTGELFF
CDR3nt: TGTGCCAGCAGCTCGGATCAGAACACCGGGGAGCTGTTTTTT

v_gene: TRBV9
j_gene: TRBJ1-4
d_gene: -
abundance: -
CDR3aa: CASSVGSLGINEKLFF
CDR3nt: TGTGCCAGCAGCGTAGGCAGCTTGGGGATTAATGAAAAACTGTTTTTT

v_gene: TRBV27
j_gene: TRBJ2-7
d_gene: -
abundance: -
CDR3aa: CASSWGRNSYEQYF
CDR3nt: TGTGCCAGCAGTTGGGGACGGAACTCCTACGAGCAGTACTTC

v_gene: TRBV28
j_gene: TRBJ2-7
d_gene: -
abundance: -
CDR3aa: CASSSPGASNTYEQYF
CDR3nt: TGTGCCAGCAGTTCCCCAGGGGCTAGCAATACCTACGAGCAGTACTTC

v_gene: TRBV30
j_gene: TRBJ1-2
d_gene: -
abundance: -
CDR3aa: CAWGQNANYGYTF
CDR3nt: TGTGCCTGGGGACAGAACGCTAACTATGGCTACACCTTC

v_gene: TRBV29-1
j_gene: TRBJ2-7
d_gene: TRBD1
abundance: -
CDR3aa: CSAGTGSYEQYF
CDR3nt: TGCAGCGCCGGGACAGGGTCCTACGAGCAGTACTTC

v_gene: TRBV18
j_gene: TRBJ2-3
d_gene: TRBD2
abundance: -
CDR3aa: CASSPPSGGEADTQYF
CDR3nt: TGTGCCAGCTCACCTCCATCGGGAGGGGAGGCAGATACGCAGTATTTT

v_gene: TRBV9
j_gene: TRBJ1-2
d_gene: -
abundance: few
CDR3aa: CASSVGGGNYGYTF
CDR3nt: TGTGCCAGCAGCGTAGGTGGCGGAAACTATGGCTACACCTTC

v_gene: TRBV19
j_gene: TRBJ1-1
d_gene: TRBD1
abundance: -
CDR3aa: CASSIPGQAEAFF
CDR3nt: TGTGCCAGTAGTATCCCGGGACAGGCTGAAGCTTTCTTT

v_gene: TRBV9
j_gene: TRBJ2-1
d_gene: TRBD1
abundance: -
CDR3aa: CASSVDLGQGGYNEQFF
CDR3nt: TGTGCCAGCAGCGTAGATCTCGGACAGGGGGGTTACAATGAGCAGTTCTTC

v_gene: TRBV7-9
j_gene: TRBJ1-1
d_gene: -
abundance: -
CDR3aa: CASITEQGNREAFF
CDR3nt: TGTGCCAGCATCACCGAACAGGGAAATCGTGAAGCTTTCTTT

v_gene: TRBV30
j_gene: TRBJ1-5
d_gene: -
abundance: -
CDR3aa: CAWGDWRRNQPQHF
CDR3nt: TGTGCCTGGGGAGATTGGAGGCGCAATCAGCCCCAGCATTTT

v_gene: TRBV9
j_gene: TRBJ2-1
d_gene: -
abundance: -
CDR3aa: CASSVSSEGEQFF
CDR3nt: TGTGCCAGCAGCGTAAGCTCAGAAGGTGAGCAGTTCTTC

v_gene: TRBV20-1
j_gene: TRBJ2-6
d_gene: -
abundance: -
CDR3aa: CSALLTGANVLTF
CDR3nt: TGCAGTGCGTTGCTAACTGGGGCCAACGTCCTGACTTTC

v_gene: TRBV2
j_gene: TRBJ2-7
d_gene: -
abundance: -
CDR3aa: CASSDMQGRYEQYF
CDR3nt: TGTGCCAGCAGTGATATGCAGGGGAGGTACGAGCAGTACTTC

v_gene: TRBV18
j_gene: TRBJ1-2
d_gene: -
abundance: -
CDR3aa: CASSPGAGGYTF
CDR3nt: TGTGCCAGCTCACCAGGGGCCGGTGGCTACACCTTC

v_gene: TRBV9
j_gene: TRBJ1-2
d_gene: -
abundance: -
CDR3aa: CASSVEANYGYTF
CDR3nt: TGTGCCAGCAGCGTAGAGGCTAACTATGGCTACACCTTC

v_gene: TRBV29-1
j_gene: TRBJ2-7
d_gene: -
abundance: -
CDR3aa: CSVARDSYEQYF
CDR3nt: TGCAGCGTTGCTCGGGACTCCTACGAGCAGTACTTC

v_gene: TRBV10-3
j_gene: TRBJ2-1
d_gene: -
abundance: -
CDR3aa: CAISASADYNEQFF
CDR3nt: TGTGCCATCAGTGCTAGCGCAGACTACAATGAGCAGTTCTTC

v_gene: TRBV30
j_gene: TRBJ2-2
d_gene: -
abundance: -
CDR3aa: CAWRGGGELFF
CDR3nt: TGTGCCTGGAGAGGCGGCGGGGAGCTGTTTTTT

v_gene: TRBV18
j_gene: TRBJ1-5
d_gene: -
abundance: -
CDR3aa: CASRGDSNQPQHF
CDR3nt: TGTGCCAGCCGCGGGGACAGCAATCAGCCCCAGCATTTT

v_gene: TRBV2
j_gene: TRBJ2-7
d_gene: -
abundance: -
CDR3aa: CASLTRDVPYEQYF
CDR3nt: TGTGCCAGCCTTACCCGGGACGTCCCCTACGAGCAGTACTTC

v_gene: TRBV7-9
j_gene: TRBJ2-2
d_gene: TRBD1
abundance: -
CDR3aa: CASSLDRATGELFF
CDR3nt: TGTGCCAGCAGCCTGGACAGGGCAACCGGGGAGCTGTTTTTT

v_gene: TRBV27
j_gene: TRBJ2-7
d_gene: TRBD1
abundance: -
CDR3aa: CASSWVQGAEQYF
CDR3nt: TGTGCCAGCAGTTGGGTACAGGGGGCCGAGCAGTACTTC

v_gene: TRBV24-1
j_gene: TRBJ2-5
d_gene: TRBD1
abundance: -
CDR3aa: CATSAKGATQYF
CDR3nt: TGTGCCACCAGTGCCAAGGGGGCAACCCAGTACTTC

v_gene: TRBV9
j_gene: TRBJ2-7
d_gene: TRBD2
abundance: -
CDR3aa: CASSVGEGRGRNEQYF
CDR3nt: TGTGCCAGCAGCGTAGGTGAGGGGCGCGGGAGAAACGAGCAGTACTTC

v_gene: TRBV4-1
j_gene: TRBJ2-1
d_gene: TRBD1
abundance: -
CDR3aa: CASSQVTGTGREFF
CDR3nt: TGCGCCAGCAGCCAAGTCACCGGGACAGGGAGGGAGTTCTTC

v_gene: TRBV6-5
j_gene: TRBJ1-1
d_gene: -
abundance: -
CDR3aa: CASSYSKTEAFF
CDR3nt: TGTGCCAGCAGTTACTCAAAAACTGAAGCTTTCTTT

v_gene: TRBV12-3/TRBV12-4
j_gene: TRBJ2-5
d_gene: TRBD1
abundance: -
CDR3aa: CASLKDRSETQYF
CDR3nt: TGTGCCAGCCTGAAGGACAGGTCCGAGACCCAGTACTTC

v_gene: TRBV5-1
j_gene: TRBJ1-1
d_gene: -
abundance: once
CDR3aa: CASSSGGMNTEAFF
CDR3nt: TGCGCCAGCAGCTCGGGGGGGATGAACACTGAAGCTTTCTTT

v_gene: TRBV9
j_gene: TRBJ2-1
d_gene: TRBD1
abundance: -
CDR3aa: CASSEDRDEQFF
CDR3nt: TGTGCCAGCAGCGAAGACAGGGATGAGCAGTTCTTC

v_gene: TRBV30
j_gene: TRBJ2-4
d_gene: -
abundance: -
CDR3aa: CASSGATKNIQYF
CDR3nt: TGTGCCTCCTCAGGGGCAACCAAAAACATTCAGTACTTC